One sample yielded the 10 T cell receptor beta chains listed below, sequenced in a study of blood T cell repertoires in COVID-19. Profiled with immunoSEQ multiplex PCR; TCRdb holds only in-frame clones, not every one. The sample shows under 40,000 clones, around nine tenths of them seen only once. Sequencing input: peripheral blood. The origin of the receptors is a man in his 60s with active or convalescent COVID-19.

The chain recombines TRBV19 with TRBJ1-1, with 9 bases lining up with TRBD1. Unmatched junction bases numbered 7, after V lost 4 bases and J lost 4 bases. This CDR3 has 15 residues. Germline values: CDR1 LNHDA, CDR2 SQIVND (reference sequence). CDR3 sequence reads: CASSNPGQGTTEAFF. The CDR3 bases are TGTGCCAGTAGTAACCCGGGACAGGGTACCACTGAAGCTTTCTTT. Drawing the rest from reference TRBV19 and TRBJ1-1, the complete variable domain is DGGITQSPKYLFRKEGQNVTLSCEQNLNHDAMYWYRQDPGQGLRLIYYSQIVNDFQKGDIAEGYSVSREKKESFPLTVTSAQKNPTAFYLCASSNPGQGTTEAFFGQGTRLTVV.

The CDR3 spells CASSHRDSHHQPQHF. DNA of the CDR3: TGTGCCAGCAGTCACCGGGACAGCCACCATCAGCCCCAGCATTTT. The chain has TRBV27 and TRBJ1-5; 7 positions match TRBD1. Unmatched junction bases numbered 9, after V lost 5 bases and J lost 5 bases. Germline CDR1 MNHEY, CDR2 SMNVEV (reference sequence). The CDR3 covers 15 residues.

This CDR3 is CASSEVTSGGRETQYF. As DNA, the CDR3 is TGTGCCAGCAGTGAGGTGACTAGCGGGGGGCGTGAGACCCAGTACTTC. The chain joins TRBV6-1 to TRBJ2-5; 13 bases agree with TRBD2. The CDR3 is 16 residues long. V lost 3 bases, J lost 5 bases, and 6 bases stayed unmatched. The germline V gene encodes CDR1 MNHNS and CDR2 SASEGT.

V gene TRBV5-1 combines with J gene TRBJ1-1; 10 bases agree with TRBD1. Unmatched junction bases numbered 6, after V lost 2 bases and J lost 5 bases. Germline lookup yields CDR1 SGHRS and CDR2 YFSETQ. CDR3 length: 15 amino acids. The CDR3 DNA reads TGCGCCAGCAGCTTCCGGGACAGGGGTAAAACTGAAGCTTTCTTT. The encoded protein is CASSFRDRGKTEAFF.

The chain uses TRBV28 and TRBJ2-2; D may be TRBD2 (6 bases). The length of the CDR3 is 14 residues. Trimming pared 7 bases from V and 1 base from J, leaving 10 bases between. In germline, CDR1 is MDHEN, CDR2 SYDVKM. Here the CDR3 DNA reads TGTGCCAGCATGATAGCGGAGAACACCGGGGAGCTGTTTTTT. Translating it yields CASMIAENTGELFF.

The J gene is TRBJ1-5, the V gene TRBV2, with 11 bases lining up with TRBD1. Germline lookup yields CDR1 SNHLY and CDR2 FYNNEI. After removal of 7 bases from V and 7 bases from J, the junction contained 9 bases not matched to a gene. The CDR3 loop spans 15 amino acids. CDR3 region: CASMWAGQGEQPQHF. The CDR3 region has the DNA TGTGCCAGCATGTGGGCGGGACAGGGGGAGCAGCCCCAGCATTTT.

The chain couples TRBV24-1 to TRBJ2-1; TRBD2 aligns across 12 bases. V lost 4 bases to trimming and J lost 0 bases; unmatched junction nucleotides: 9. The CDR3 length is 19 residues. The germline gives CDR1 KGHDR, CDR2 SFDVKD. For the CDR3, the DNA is TGTGCCACCAGTGAGCCTCTAGCGGGAGGGGGTAGCTCCTACAATGAGCAGTTCTTC. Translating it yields CATSEPLAGGGSSYNEQFF.

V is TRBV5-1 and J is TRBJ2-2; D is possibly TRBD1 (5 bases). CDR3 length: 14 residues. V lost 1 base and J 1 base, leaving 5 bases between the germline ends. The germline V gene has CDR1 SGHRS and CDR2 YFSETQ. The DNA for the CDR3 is TGCGCCAGCAGCTTGACAGGGAACACCGGGGAGCTGTTTTTT. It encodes CASSLTGNTGELFF.

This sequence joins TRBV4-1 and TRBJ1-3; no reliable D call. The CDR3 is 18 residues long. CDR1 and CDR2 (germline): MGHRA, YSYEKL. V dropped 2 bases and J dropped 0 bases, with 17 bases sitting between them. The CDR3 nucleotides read TGCGCCAGCAGCCAAAGCCCGCCGGGCGGGAGCTCTGGAAACACCATATATTTT. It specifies CASSQSPPGGSSGNTIYF.

CDR3 bases: TGTGCCAGCAGTGCGGGAGGGCAAAAAACGAATACGCAGTATTTT. Translating it yields CASSAGGQKTNTQYF. The gene calls are TRBV28 and TRBJ2-3; TRBD2 matches at 9 bases. CDR1 and CDR2 (germline): MDHEN, SYDVKM. The CDR3 has 15 amino acids. V lost 5 bases, J lost 7 bases, and 10 bases stayed unmatched.